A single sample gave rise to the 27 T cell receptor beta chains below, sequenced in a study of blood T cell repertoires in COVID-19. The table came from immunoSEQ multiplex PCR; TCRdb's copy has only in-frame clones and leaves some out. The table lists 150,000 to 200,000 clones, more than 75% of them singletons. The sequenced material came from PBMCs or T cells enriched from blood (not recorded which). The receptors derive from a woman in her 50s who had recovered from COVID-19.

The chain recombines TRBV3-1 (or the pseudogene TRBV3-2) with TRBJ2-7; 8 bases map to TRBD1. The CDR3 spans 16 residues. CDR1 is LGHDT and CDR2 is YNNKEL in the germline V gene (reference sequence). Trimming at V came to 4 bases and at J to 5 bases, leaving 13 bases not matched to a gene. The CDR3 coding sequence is TGTGCCAGCAGCCCGGAACAGGGCAGGGGGCGAAACGAGCAGTACTTC. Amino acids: CASSPEQGRGRNEQYF.

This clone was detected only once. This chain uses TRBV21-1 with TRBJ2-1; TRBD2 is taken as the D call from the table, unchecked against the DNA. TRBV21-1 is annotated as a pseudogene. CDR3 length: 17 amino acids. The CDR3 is CASSPRLLAGPYNEQFF. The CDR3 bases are TGTGCCAGCAGCCCCCGCCTACTAGCGGGACCTTACAATGAGCAGTTCTTC.

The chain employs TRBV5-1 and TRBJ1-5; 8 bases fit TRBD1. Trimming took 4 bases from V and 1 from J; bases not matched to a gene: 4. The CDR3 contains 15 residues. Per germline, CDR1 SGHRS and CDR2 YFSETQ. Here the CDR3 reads CASSVTGESNQPQHF. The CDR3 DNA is TGCGCCAGCAGCGTGACAGGGGAGAGCAATCAGCCCCAGCATTTT.

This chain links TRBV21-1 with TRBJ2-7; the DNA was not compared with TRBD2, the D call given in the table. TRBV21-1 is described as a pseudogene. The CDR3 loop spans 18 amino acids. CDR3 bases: TGTGCCAGCAGCAATCATCCCGTGGGACTCAGCGTCCCCTACGAGCAGTACTTC. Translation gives CASSNHPVGLSVPYEQYF.

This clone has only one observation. CDR3 protein: CASSPLERETQYF. The DNA for the CDR3 is TGCGCCAGCAGTCCTCTGGAGCGGGAGACCCAGTACTTC. The V and J genes are TRBV4-1 and TRBJ2-5, with D possibly matching TRBD2 (5 bases). CDR1 is MGHRA and CDR2 is YSYEKL in the germline V gene. V lost 6 bases, J lost 5 bases, and 13 bases lay in between. The CDR3 runs 13 residues.

The CDR3 region has the DNA TGTGCCAGCAGCCTTACAGGGAAAAACACCGGGGAGCTGTTTTTT. It encodes CASSLTGKNTGELFF. The genes are TRBV3-1 (or the pseudogene TRBV3-2) and TRBJ2-2; a possible D gene is TRBD1 (6 bases). Germline V CDR1 and CDR2: LGHDT, YNNKEL (reference sequence). The CDR3 is made up of 15 amino acids. V lost 4 bases, J lost 2 bases, and 11 bases lay in between.

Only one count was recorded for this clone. The CDR3 DNA reads TGTGCCAGCAGGTCGGCAGGGAACGCGCCTGGGGCCAACGTCCTGACTTTC. This gives the protein CASRSAGNAPGANVLTF. The J gene is TRBJ2-6, the V gene TRBV7-2; maybe TRBD1 (5 bases). Looked up from germline, CDR1 is SGHTA and CDR2 is FQGNSA. V lost 6 bases and J lost 2, with 17 bases in between. The CDR3 extends over 17 amino acids.

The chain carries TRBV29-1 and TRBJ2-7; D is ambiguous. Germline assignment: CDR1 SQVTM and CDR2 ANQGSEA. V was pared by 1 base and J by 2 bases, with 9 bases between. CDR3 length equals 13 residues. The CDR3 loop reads CSVEGAGPYEQYF. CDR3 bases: TGCAGCGTTGAAGGTGCTGGGCCCTACGAGCAGTACTTC.

For the CDR3, the DNA is TGCGCCAGCAGCTCTGGGACAGGGGGGTTAGGCTATGGCTACACCTTC. Protein product: CASSSGTGGLGYGYTF. This chain uses TRBV5-1 with TRBJ1-2, with 11 bases lining up with TRBD1. The CDR3 spans 16 residues. The germline V gene has CDR1 SGHRS and CDR2 YFSETQ. V shed 3 bases and J 4 bases; nucleotides not matched to a gene: 8. The variable domain in full, completed from reference TRBV5-1 and TRBJ1-2, reads KAGVTQTPRYLIKTRGQQVTLSCSPISGHRSVSWYQQTPGQGLQFLFEYFSETQRNKGNFPGRFSGRQFSNSRSEMNVSTLELGDSALYLCASSSGTGGLGYGYTFGSGTRLTVV.

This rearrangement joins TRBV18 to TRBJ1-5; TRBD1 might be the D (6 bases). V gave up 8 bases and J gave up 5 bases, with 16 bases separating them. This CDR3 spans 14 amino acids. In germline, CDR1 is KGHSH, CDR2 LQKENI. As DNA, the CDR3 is TGTGCCAGCACCCACGGGACAAAAGATCAGCCCCAGCATTTT. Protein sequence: CASTHGTKDQPQHF.

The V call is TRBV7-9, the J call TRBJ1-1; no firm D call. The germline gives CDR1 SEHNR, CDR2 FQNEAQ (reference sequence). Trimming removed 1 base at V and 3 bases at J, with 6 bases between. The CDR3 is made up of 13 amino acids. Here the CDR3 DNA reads TGTGCCAGCAGCTTAGAGCTAGACACTGAAGCTTTCTTT. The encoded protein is CASSLELDTEAFF.

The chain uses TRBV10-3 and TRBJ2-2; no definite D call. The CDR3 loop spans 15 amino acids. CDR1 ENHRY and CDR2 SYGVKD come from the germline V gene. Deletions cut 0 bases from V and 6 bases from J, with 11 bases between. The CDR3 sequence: CAISESGKAPGELFF. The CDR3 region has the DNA TGTGCCATCAGTGAGTCGGGCAAGGCCCCCGGGGAGCTGTTTTTT.

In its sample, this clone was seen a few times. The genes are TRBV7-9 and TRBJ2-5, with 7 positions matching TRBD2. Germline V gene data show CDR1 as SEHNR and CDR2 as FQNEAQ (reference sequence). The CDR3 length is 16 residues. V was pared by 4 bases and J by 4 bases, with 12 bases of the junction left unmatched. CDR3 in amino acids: CASSSGGGRFVETQYF. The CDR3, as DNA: TGTGCCAGCAGCTCGGGGGGAGGAAGGTTTGTAGAGACCCAGTACTTC.

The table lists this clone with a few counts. CDR3 sequence: CASSLWGGTEAFF. CDR3 DNA: TGTGCCAGCAGTTTGTGGGGCGGCACTGAAGCTTTCTTT. The chain employs TRBV12-3 or TRBV12-4 and TRBJ1-1; possible D gene TRBD1, 5 bases. This CDR3 is built from 13 residues. The V gene lost 3 bases and the J gene lost 4 bases, with 9 bases spanning the gap.

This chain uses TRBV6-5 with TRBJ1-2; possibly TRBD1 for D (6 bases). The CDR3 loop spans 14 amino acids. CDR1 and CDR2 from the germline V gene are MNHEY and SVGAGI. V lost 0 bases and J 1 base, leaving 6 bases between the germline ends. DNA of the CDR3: TGTGCCAGCAGTTACTCGGGACATAACTATGGCTACACCTTC. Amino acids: CASSYSGHNYGYTF.

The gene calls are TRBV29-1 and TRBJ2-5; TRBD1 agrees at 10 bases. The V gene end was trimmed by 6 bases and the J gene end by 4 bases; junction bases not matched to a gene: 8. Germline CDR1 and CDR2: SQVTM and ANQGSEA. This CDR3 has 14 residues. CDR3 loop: CSVARQGAGETQYF. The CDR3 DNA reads TGCAGCGTGGCTAGACAGGGGGCGGGAGAGACCCAGTACTTC.

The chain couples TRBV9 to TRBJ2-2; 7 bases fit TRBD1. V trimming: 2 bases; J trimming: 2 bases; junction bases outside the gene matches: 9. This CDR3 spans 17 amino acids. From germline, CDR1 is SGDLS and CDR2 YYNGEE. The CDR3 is CASSVPKQGSNTGELFF. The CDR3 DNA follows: TGTGCCAGCAGCGTTCCCAAACAGGGGTCTAACACCGGGGAGCTGTTTTTT. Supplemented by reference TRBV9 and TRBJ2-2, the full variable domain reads DSGVTQTPKHLITATGQRVTLRCSPRSGDLSVYWYQQSLDQGLQFLIQYYNGEERAKGNILERFSAQQFPDLHSELNLSSLELGDSALYFCASSVPKQGSNTGELFFGEGSRLTVL.

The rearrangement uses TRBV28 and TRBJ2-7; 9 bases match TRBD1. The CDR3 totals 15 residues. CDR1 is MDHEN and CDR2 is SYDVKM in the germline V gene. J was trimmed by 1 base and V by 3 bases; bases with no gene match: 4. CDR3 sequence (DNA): TGTGCCAGCAGTTTGCCGGACAGGGGTTCCTACGAGCAGTACTTC. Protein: CASSLPDRGSYEQYF.

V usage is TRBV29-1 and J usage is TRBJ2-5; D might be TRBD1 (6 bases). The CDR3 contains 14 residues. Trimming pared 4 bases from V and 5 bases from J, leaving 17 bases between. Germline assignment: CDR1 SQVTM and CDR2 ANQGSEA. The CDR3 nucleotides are TGCAGCGTTGGGGGCCTGACAGGCGGGGAGACCCAGTACTTC. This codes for CSVGGLTGGETQYF.

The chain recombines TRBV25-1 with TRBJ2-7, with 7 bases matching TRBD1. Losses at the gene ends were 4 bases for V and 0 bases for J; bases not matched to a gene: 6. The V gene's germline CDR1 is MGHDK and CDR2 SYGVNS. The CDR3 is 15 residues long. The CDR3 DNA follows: TGTGCCAGCAGTGGGGACAGTGCCTCCTCCTACGAGCAGTACTTC. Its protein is CASSGDSASSYEQYF.

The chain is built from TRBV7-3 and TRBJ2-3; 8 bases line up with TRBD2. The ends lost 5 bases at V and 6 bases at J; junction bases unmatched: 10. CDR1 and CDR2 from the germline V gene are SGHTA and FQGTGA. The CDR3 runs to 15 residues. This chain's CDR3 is CASSGTRGARDTQYF. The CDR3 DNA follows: TGTGCCAGCAGCGGGACTAGGGGGGCTCGGGATACGCAGTATTTT.

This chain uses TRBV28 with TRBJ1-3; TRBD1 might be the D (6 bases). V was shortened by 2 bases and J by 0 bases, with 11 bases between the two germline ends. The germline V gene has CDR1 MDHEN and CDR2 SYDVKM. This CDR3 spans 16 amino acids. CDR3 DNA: TGTGCCAGCAGTTTAGGACAGACTATCTCTGGAAACACCATATATTTT. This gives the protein CASSLGQTISGNTIYF.

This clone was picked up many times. The CDR3 coding sequence is TGTGCCAGCAGCCTCGGGGGTACCGGGATCGGTGGGGAGCTGTTTTTT. It codes for CASSLGGTGIGGELFF. The chain has TRBV3-1 (or the pseudogene TRBV3-2) and TRBJ2-2; tentatively, D is TRBD2 (6 bases). Per the germline V gene, CDR1 is LGHDT and CDR2 is YNNKEL (reference sequence). This CDR3 spans 16 amino acids. V shed 4 bases and J shed 8 bases, with 20 bases lying between them.

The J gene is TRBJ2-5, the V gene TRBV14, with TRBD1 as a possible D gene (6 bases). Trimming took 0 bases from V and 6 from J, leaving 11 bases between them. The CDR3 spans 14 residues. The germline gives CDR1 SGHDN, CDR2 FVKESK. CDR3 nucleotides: TGTGCCAGCAGCCAAGATGGGACAAGTAAGACCCAGTACTTC. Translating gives CASSQDGTSKTQYF.

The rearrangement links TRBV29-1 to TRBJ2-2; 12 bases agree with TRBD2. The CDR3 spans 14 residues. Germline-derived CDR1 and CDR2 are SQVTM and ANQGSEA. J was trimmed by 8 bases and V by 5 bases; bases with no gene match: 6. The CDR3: CSVFTSGRFGELFF. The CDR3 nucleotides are TGCAGCGTTTTCACTAGCGGGAGGTTTGGGGAGCTGTTTTTT.

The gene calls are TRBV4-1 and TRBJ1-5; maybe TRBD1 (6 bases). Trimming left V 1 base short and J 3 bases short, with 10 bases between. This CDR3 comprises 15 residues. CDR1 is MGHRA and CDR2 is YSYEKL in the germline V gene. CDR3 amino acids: CASSQARGYNQPQHF. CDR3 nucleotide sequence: TGCGCCAGCAGCCAAGCGAGGGGGTACAATCAGCCCCAGCATTTT.

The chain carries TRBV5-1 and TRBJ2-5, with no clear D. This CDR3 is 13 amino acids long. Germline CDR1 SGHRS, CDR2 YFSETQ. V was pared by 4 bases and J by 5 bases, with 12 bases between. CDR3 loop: CASSTTFRETQYF. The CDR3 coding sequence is TGCGCCAGCAGCACGACCTTCAGGGAGACCCAGTACTTC.